Listed here are 7 T cell receptor beta chains from one sample, sequenced in a study of T-cell reconstitution after alpha-beta-depleted transplantation in children. A TCRbeta library incorporating unique molecular identifiers was prepared. TCRdb re-derived calls from the PCR reads in MiXCR, one entry per CDR3 protein. This repertoire shows a few hundred thousand distinct CDR3 sequences, around 15% found once; its top ten account for 29%. The specimen was PBMCs, mostly from graft donor cells, collected 360 days after TCRalphabeta/CD19-depleted stem cell transplant. The receptors derive from a boy younger than two who had a stem cell transplant for Wiskott-Aldrich syndrome, so the T cells may come from the graft donor.

This clonotype was counted only a few times. The rearrangement joins TRBV10-3 to TRBJ2-7; D not certain. CDR3 length: 14 amino acids. Germline V gene lookup returns CDR1 ENHRY and CDR2 SYGVKD. V lost 4 bases, J lost 1 base, and 11 bases lay in between. The CDR3 is CAISGPPNSYEQYF. As DNA, the CDR3 is TGTGCCATCAGTGGACCCCCAAATTCCTACGAGCAGTACTTC.

The chain joins TRBV12-3 or TRBV12-4 to TRBJ2-1; D is unresolved. CDR3 length: 13 amino acids. V was pared by 6 bases and J by 6 bases, with 12 bases between. CDR3 in DNA: TGTGCCAGCAGCTTCGAACTGCGCAATGAGCAGTTCTTC. Translating gives CASSFELRNEQFF.

This clonotype was recorded a few times. The DNA of the CDR3 is TGCGCCAGCAGCCAAGATTACGGAGATTCACCCCTCCACTTT. Its protein is CASSQDYGDSPLHF. V and J are TRBV4-3 and TRBJ1-6; no reliable D call. There are 14 residues in the CDR3. With 0 bases removed from V and 8 bases from J, the gap between germline ends came to 8 bases. CDR1 LGHNA and CDR2 YSLEER come from the germline V gene.

The chain couples TRBV2 to TRBJ1-5; D might be TRBD1 (5 bases). The germline V gene encodes CDR1 SNHLY and CDR2 FYNNEI. The CDR3 runs to 15 residues. V lost 2 bases, J lost 6 bases, and 14 bases lay in between. CDR3: CASSELGGRTQPQHF. As DNA, the CDR3 is TGTGCCAGCAGTGAACTGGGGGGGAGAACTCAGCCCCAGCATTTT.

The rearrangement joins TRBV29-1 to TRBJ2-7, with D maybe TRBD1 (6 bases). Trimming took 6 bases from V and 0 from J, leaving 9 bases between them. The germline V gene has CDR1 SQVTM and CDR2 ANQGSEA. The CDR3 has 12 residues. CDR3 bases: TGCAGCGTCCGGGACACCTCCTACGAGCAGTACTTC. It specifies CSVRDTSYEQYF.

This clonotype showed up just once. The chain employs TRBV7-7 and TRBJ2-3, with 9 positions matching TRBD1. This CDR3 spans 16 amino acids. CDR1 is SSHAT and CDR2 is FNYEAQ in the germline V gene (reference sequence). Unmatched junction bases numbered 5, after V lost 0 bases and J lost 4 bases. CDR3 residues: CASSLALGQGPDTQYF. The CDR3, as DNA: TGTGCCAGCAGCTTAGCCTTAGGACAGGGGCCAGATACGCAGTATTTT.

At least ten counts were recorded for this clonotype. The rearrangement links TRBV29-1 to TRBJ1-2; D unclear. The CDR3 consists of 12 residues. The V gene lost 4 bases and the J gene lost 8 bases, with 14 bases spanning the gap. Germline V gives CDR1 SQVTM, CDR2 ANQGSEA. CDR3 sequence (DNA): TGCAGCGTTGTAACCTCCCAGGACGGCTACACCTTC. It yields the protein CSVVTSQDGYTF.